This entry lists 29 T cell receptor beta chains sequenced from one sample in a study of cytomegalovirus exposure and HLA in healthy donors. The protocol was immunoSEQ multiplex PCR, while the TCRdb copy is restricted to in-frame clones and leaves out a portion. This table has over 150,000 clones, less than 95% appearing once. Sequenced input: PBMCs. The source of these receptors is a young woman in good health and CMV-seropositive.

V and J are TRBV5-1 and TRBJ1-2; D remains unclear. The CDR3 has 12 amino acids. Per the germline V gene, CDR1 is SGHRS and CDR2 is YFSETQ. V was pared by 0 bases and J by 7 bases, with 7 bases between. CDR3 loop: CASSLGTGGYTF. Here the CDR3 DNA reads TGCGCCAGCAGCTTGGGTACTGGTGGCTACACCTTC. The full variable domain, completed using reference TRBV5-1 and TRBJ1-2, is KAGVTQTPRYLIKTRGQQVTLSCSPISGHRSVSWYQQTPGQGLQFLFEYFSETQRNKGNFPGRFSGRQFSNSRSEMNVSTLELGDSALYLCASSLGTGGYTFGSGTRLTVV.

This chain connects TRBV5-1 to TRBJ1-4, with D possibly being TRBD1 (6 bases). V dropped 0 bases and J dropped 5 bases, with 8 bases sitting between them. Germline V gives CDR1 SGHRS, CDR2 YFSETQ. The CDR3 runs to 14 residues. The CDR3 region is CASSLEGGNEKLFF. CDR3 coding DNA: TGCGCCAGCAGCTTGGAGGGGGGGAATGAAAAACTGTTTTTT.

This chain joins TRBV27 and TRBJ2-7; D call uncertain. V lost 6 bases, J lost 3 bases, and 9 bases lay in between. The CDR3 has 12 residues. Germline V lookup: CDR1 MNHEY, CDR2 SMNVEV (reference sequence). CDR3 in amino acids: CASRVAYYEQYF. Here the CDR3 DNA reads TGTGCCAGCAGGGTCGCCTACTACGAGCAGTACTTC.

The rearrangement links TRBV29-1 to TRBJ1-1; perhaps TRBD1 as D (6 bases). The V and J ends lost 7 bases and 4 bases respectively, with 16 bases between them. Looked up from germline, CDR1 is SQVTM and CDR2 is ANQGSEA. The CDR3 loop spans 13 amino acids. The CDR3 DNA follows: TGCAGCGCCGGGAGGGGGGTAGGCACTGAAGCTTTCTTT. Translating gives CSAGRGVGTEAFF.

The rearrangement uses TRBV15 and TRBJ1-3; 9 bases fit TRBD1. J gave up 4 bases and V 5 bases, and 6 bases lay outside the gene matches. This CDR3 has 15 residues. Per the germline V gene, CDR1 is LNHNV and CDR2 is YYDKDF (reference sequence). CDR3 in amino acids: CATSQQGAAGNTIYF. The CDR3 DNA is TGTGCCACCAGCCAACAGGGGGCGGCGGGAAACACCATATATTTT. The full variable domain, rest sourced from reference TRBV15 and TRBJ1-3, is DAMVIQNPRYQVTQFGKPVTLSCSQTLNHNVMYWYQQKSSQAPKLLFHYYDKDFNNEADTPDNFQSRRPNTSFCFLDIRSPGLGDTAMYLCATSQQGAAGNTIYFGEGSWLTVV.

The J gene is TRBJ2-3, the V gene TRBV6-4, with 9 positions matching TRBD1. The V gene's germline CDR1 is MRHNA and CDR2 SNTAGT. This CDR3 contains 14 residues. The junction had 6 bases not matched to a gene; V was cut back by 5 bases and J by 6 bases. The chain's CDR3 is CASSPGTGSDTQYF. CDR3 bases: TGTGCCAGCAGTCCCGGGACAGGGTCGGATACGCAGTATTTT.

The chain couples TRBV7-8 to TRBJ2-1, with 9 bases that match TRBD2. This CDR3 comprises 15 residues. CDR1 and CDR2 from the germline V gene are SGHVS and FQNEAQ. The junction had 7 bases not matched to a gene; V was cut back by 4 bases and J by 6 bases. CDR3: CASSSGLAQPNEQFF. The CDR3 coding sequence is TGTGCCAGCAGCTCGGGACTAGCCCAGCCCAATGAGCAGTTCTTC.

This chain uses TRBV7-8 with TRBJ1-2, with a possible D match to TRBD1 (6 bases). CDR3 size: 16 residues. V was clipped by 1 base and J by 3 bases, with 15 bases between them. The germline CDR1 and CDR2 sequences are SGHVS and FQNEAQ. This chain's CDR3 is CASSLVVGGAYYGYTF. Written as DNA, the CDR3 is TGTGCCAGCAGCTTAGTTGTAGGGGGGGCTTACTATGGCTACACCTTC.

Points on this clone: Different DNA sequences within this sample yield the same CDR3. The chain has TRBV18 and TRBJ2-5; D uncertain. Germline CDR1 reads KGHSH; CDR2 reads LQKENI. Deletions cut 3 bases from V and 5 bases from J, with 4 bases between. The CDR3 length is 11 residues. The CDR3 here is CASSPSETQYF. Here the CDR3 DNA reads TGTGCCAGCTCACCTTCGGAGACCCAGTACTTC.

The rearrangement links TRBV11-2 to TRBJ2-7; 8 bases fit TRBD1. There are 14 residues in the CDR3. Unmatched junction bases numbered 1, after V lost 3 bases and J lost 0 bases. Germline V gene lookup returns CDR1 SGHAT and CDR2 FQNNGV. The CDR3 coding sequence is TGTGCCAGCAGCTTTGGGACAGGCTCCTACGAGCAGTACTTC. It translates to CASSFGTGSYEQYF. The full variable domain, completed using reference TRBV11-2 and TRBJ2-7, is EAGVAQSPRYKIIEKRQSVAFWCNPISGHATLYWYQQILGQGPKLLIQFQNNGVVDDSQLPKDRFSAERLKGVDSTLKIQPAKLEDSAVYLCASSFGTGSYEQYFGPGTRLTVT.

This rearrangement joins TRBV28 to TRBJ2-7, with TRBD1 identical over 7 bases. The V gene's germline CDR1 is MDHEN and CDR2 SYDVKM. The CDR3 sequence is 14 residues long. Trimming took 10 bases from V and 0 from J; bases not matched to a gene: 9. In DNA, the CDR3 is TGTGCCACCGGGACAGACCTAATCTCCTACGAGCAGTACTTC. This sequence encodes CATGTDLISYEQYF.

CDR3 protein: CSVGVRTENTEAFF. DNA of the CDR3: TGCAGCGTTGGAGTGAGGACAGAGAACACTGAAGCTTTCTTT. This chain joins TRBV29-1 and TRBJ1-1; D possibly corresponds to TRBD1 (6 bases). The CDR3 spans 14 residues. Germline lookup yields CDR1 SQVTM and CDR2 ANQGSEA. The V end lost 4 bases, the J end lost 1 base, and 13 bases lay between the germline ends.

The CDR3 sequence: CASSFRGQGILYEQYF. The CDR3 DNA sequence: TGTGCCAGCAGTTTTCGGGGACAGGGGATCCTCTACGAGCAGTACTTC. The rearrangement links TRBV28 to TRBJ2-7; 10 bases line up with TRBD1. Germline CDR1 MDHEN, CDR2 SYDVKM. This CDR3 region has 16 residues. V shed 3 bases, J shed 3 bases, and the junction held 8 bases outside the gene matches.

The V gene is TRBV5-1, the J gene TRBJ1-2; the D gene is possibly TRBD1 (5 bases). Trimming removed 6 bases from V and 4 bases from J, with 16 bases in between. CDR3 length: 14 residues. Germline values: CDR1 SGHRS, CDR2 YFSETQ. The CDR3 sequence: CASNDGTASYGYTF. The CDR3 DNA is TGCGCCAGCAACGACGGGACTGCCTCCTATGGCTACACCTTC.

This chain links TRBV7-2 with TRBJ2-3, with D possibly being TRBD1 (5 bases). Germline CDR1 SGHTA, CDR2 FQGNSA. The CDR3 covers 16 residues. V was shortened by 7 bases and J by 1 base, with 18 bases between the two germline ends. The CDR3 is CASTEKVSRGTDTQYF. In DNA form, the CDR3 reads TGTGCCAGCACTGAAAAGGTTTCCAGGGGCACAGATACGCAGTATTTT.

The chain couples TRBV28 to TRBJ1-1; D gene uncertain. The CDR3 is 13 amino acids. The germline V gene encodes CDR1 MDHEN and CDR2 SYDVKM. V lost 5 bases, J lost 1 base, and 8 bases lay in between. The CDR3 spells CASSPRWNTEAFF. The CDR3 DNA is TGTGCCAGCAGTCCCCGGTGGAACACTGAAGCTTTCTTT.

The chain recombines TRBV7-8 with TRBJ1-5; no firm D call. With 2 bases removed from V and 3 bases from J, the gap between germline ends came to 5 bases. The germline V gene has CDR1 SGHVS and CDR2 FQNEAQ. The CDR3 has 13 residues. CDR3 sequence: CASSLSPNQPQHF. The CDR3, as DNA: TGTGCCAGCAGCTTAAGCCCCAATCAGCCCCAGCATTTT.

V usage is TRBV5-4 and J usage is TRBJ2-3; TRBD2 might be the D (6 bases). Trimming stripped 4 bases from V and 9 bases from J, with 21 bases between. Per the germline V gene, CDR1 is SGHNT and CDR2 is YYREEE (reference sequence). This CDR3 spans 15 amino acids. In nucleotides, the CDR3 is TGTGCCAGCAGCCCGACCCCCCGGGACTCTGCAACGCAGTATTTT. Protein sequence: CASSPTPRDSATQYF.

The rearrangement joins TRBV7-9 to TRBJ2-3; TRBD2 aligns across 10 bases. V lost 3 bases to trimming and J lost 0 bases; unmatched junction nucleotides: 9. The germline V gene has CDR1 SEHNR and CDR2 FQNEAQ (reference sequence). The CDR3 runs 18 residues. CDR3 nucleotides: TGTGCCAGCAGCTTGGGACTAGCGAGGGACATGAGCACAGATACGCAGTATTTT. It codes for CASSLGLARDMSTDTQYF.

The chain recombines TRBV18 with TRBJ1-2, with 7 bases fitting TRBD1. CDR3 length: 15 amino acids. The junction had 8 bases not matched to a gene; V was cut back by 4 bases and J by 3 bases. The germline gives CDR1 KGHSH, CDR2 LQKENI. The CDR3 loop is CASSLKQGPDYGYTF. In DNA form, the CDR3 reads TGTGCCAGCTCACTCAAACAGGGGCCCGACTATGGCTACACCTTC.

V and J are TRBV6-1 and TRBJ1-2; TRBD1 aligns across 8 bases. With 0 bases clipped from V and 4 bases from J, the junction kept 7 bases outside the gene matches. The CDR3 has 16 amino acids. Germline CDR1 MNHNS, CDR2 SASEGT. CDR3 in amino acids: CASSEAVGQGFYGYTF. The DNA of the CDR3 is TGTGCCAGCAGTGAAGCGGTCGGACAGGGCTTCTATGGCTACACCTTC.

This chain links TRBV5-4 with TRBJ2-2; D is perhaps TRBD1 (6 bases). This CDR3 contains 13 residues. With 4 bases removed from V and 6 bases from J, the gap between germline ends came to 10 bases. Per germline, CDR1 SGHNT and CDR2 YYREEE (reference sequence). CDR3 sequence: CASSLPGAGELFF. The CDR3 nucleotides are TGTGCCAGCAGCCTTCCAGGGGCCGGGGAGCTGTTTTTT. The whole variable domain, remainder taken from reference TRBV5-4 and TRBJ2-2, is ETGVTQSPTHLIKTRGQQVTLRCSSQSGHNTVSWYQQALGQGPQFIFQYYREEENGRGNFPPRFSGLQFPNYSSELNVNALELDDSALYLCASSLPGAGELFFGEGSRLTVL.

The chain combines TRBV9 with TRBJ2-3, with D possibly TRBD2 on 5 matching bases. Between the trimmed V and J ends, which lost 0 bases and 3 bases, there was a span of 8 bases. Germline V lookup: CDR1 SGDLS, CDR2 YYNGEE. The CDR3 contains 14 residues. Written as DNA, the CDR3 is TGTGCCAGCAGCGTAGCTACTAGGACAGATACGCAGTATTTT. Translation gives CASSVATRTDTQYF.

The chain carries TRBV6-1 and TRBJ1-2, with 7 positions matching TRBD1. Germline loops: CDR1 MNHNS, CDR2 SASEGT. CDR3 length: 15 amino acids. V lost 6 bases, J lost 2 bases, and 9 bases stayed unmatched. DNA of the CDR3: TGTGCCAGCAGCCGTGGGACAGACTTCAACTATGGCTACACCTTC. It codes for CASSRGTDFNYGYTF.

This chain connects TRBV10-1 to TRBJ2-2, with a possible D match to TRBD1 (5 bases). V lost 0 bases and J 2 bases, leaving 7 bases between the germline ends. Germline CDR1 is WNHNN and CDR2 is SYGVQD (reference sequence). The CDR3 contains 15 residues. The CDR3 loop reads CASSESQGNTGELFF. The CDR3, as DNA: TGCGCCAGCAGTGAGTCCCAGGGAAACACCGGGGAGCTGTTTTTT.

The chain is built from TRBV6-1 and TRBJ1-1; a possible D gene is TRBD1 (6 bases). This CDR3 has 15 amino acids. Germline assignment: CDR1 MNHNS and CDR2 SASEGT. V gave up 4 bases and J gave up 3 bases, with 15 bases separating them. CDR3 protein: CASSARTVGDTEAFF. For the CDR3, the DNA is TGTGCCAGCAGTGCCAGGACAGTCGGGGACACTGAAGCTTTCTTT.

This chain connects TRBV9 to TRBJ2-1, with 8 bases that match TRBD2. V lost 3 bases to trimming and J lost 7 bases; unmatched junction nucleotides: 6. Germline CDR1 SGDLS, CDR2 YYNGEE. This CDR3 comprises 14 residues. CDR3 sequence (DNA): TGTGCCAGCAGCGCCACTAGCGGACGGAATGAGCAGTTCTTC. The encoded protein is CASSATSGRNEQFF.

The V and J genes are TRBV7-3 and TRBJ2-7, with TRBD1 as a possible D gene (5 bases). Germline values: CDR1 SGHTA, CDR2 FQGTGA. CDR3 size: 13 residues. Trimming shortened V by 3 bases and J by 4 bases, and 10 bases separated the two germline ends. The CDR3 region is CASSLQGRYEQYF. The DNA for the CDR3 is TGTGCCAGCAGCTTGCAGGGCAGATACGAGCAGTACTTC.

This sequence joins TRBV28 and TRBJ1-5; D gene ambiguous. Germline values: CDR1 MDHEN, CDR2 SYDVKM. Trimming took off 11 bases at V and 7 bases at J, with 15 bases between the two ends. There are 12 residues in the CDR3. CDR3 sequence: CASLGAQQPQHF. The CDR3, as DNA: TGTGCCTCCCTCGGTGCACAGCAGCCCCAGCATTTT.